A selection of T cell receptor beta chains follows, all from one sample in a study of Ad26.COV2.S vaccination and SARS-CoV-2 variants. Only in-frame clones appear in the TCRdb table, and some are missing; sequencing was by immunoSEQ multiplex PCR. There are 380,000 or so clones in the sample; about 80% occur only once, and about 7.4% lies in the top ten. The specimen was peripheral blood, collected in a trial of Ad26.COV2.S vaccine versus placebo. The receptors shown here come from a person aged 18-65 years who received the Ad26.COV2.S COVID-19 vaccine or a placebo. The CDR3 runs from the conserved cysteine through the conserved F or W. The D gene is left open where the match is weak. Clone size is stated in some rows and not others, as once, few, many or a class when expanded.

v_gene,d_gene,abundance,j_gene,CDR3aa,CDR3nt
TRBV18,NA,NA,TRBJ2-5,CASSPIRGETQYF,TGTGCCAGCTCACCAATCCGTGGGGAGACCCAGTACTTC
TRBV9,TRBD2,NA,TRBJ2-1,CASSPTSGGYNEQFF,TGTGCCAGCAGCCCTACTAGCGGGGGGTACAATGAGCAGTTCTTC
TRBV4-1,TRBD2,NA,TRBJ2-2,CASSTGTSSGELFF,TGCGCCAGCAGCACCGGGACTAGCTCCGGGGAGCTGTTTTTT
TRBV5-1,TRBD1,NA,TRBJ2-7,CASSLLGQGKGEQYF,TGCGCCAGCAGTTTGTTGGGACAGGGAAAGGGAGAGCAGTACTTC
TRBV4-2,NA,few,TRBJ1-3,CASSRPPGASGNTIYF,TGTGCCAGCAGCCGCCCTCCCGGGGCTTCTGGAAACACCATATATTTT
TRBV27,NA,NA,TRBJ2-3,CASSSSLTDTQYF,TGTGCCAGCAGTTCCTCTCTCACAGATACGCAGTATTTT
TRBV30,TRBD1,NA,TRBJ2-7,CAWSITGGTYEQYF,TGTGCCTGGAGTATAACAGGGGGAACCTACGAGCAGTACTTC
TRBV19,TRBD1,NA,TRBJ1-6,CASSTEGPGQGWNSPLHF,TGTGCCAGTAGTACGGAAGGACCGGGACAGGGGTGGAATTCACCCCTCCACTTT
TRBV6-4,TRBD1,NA,TRBJ2-7,CASSEETGGYEQYF,TGTGCCAGCAGTGAAGAGACAGGGGGGTACGAGCAGTACTTC
TRBV25-1,TRBD1,NA,TRBJ1-4,CASSDRRDRISEKLFF,TGTGCCAGCAGTGATCGCCGGGACAGGATTTCTGAAAAACTGTTTTTT
TRBV6-6,TRBD1,NA,TRBJ2-7,CASSSSGQGSHEQYF,TGTGCCAGCAGTTCGTCGGGACAGGGCTCCCACGAGCAGTACTTC
TRBV9,TRBD1,NA,TRBJ1-2,CASSGQGDGSNYGYTF,TGTGCCAGCAGCGGACAGGGAGATGGTTCGAACTATGGCTACACCTTC
TRBV29-1,NA,NA,TRBJ2-5,CSVEDLTTGQETQYF,TGCAGCGTTGAAGATCTTACGACAGGTCAAGAGACCCAGTACTTC
TRBV11-2,NA,NA,TRBJ1-1,CASSSGVGTEAFF,TGTGCCAGCAGCTCAGGGGTGGGCACTGAAGCTTTCTTT
TRBV18,NA,once,TRBJ1-2,CASRQDYGYTF,TGTGCCAGCCGTCAGGACTATGGCTACACCTTC
TRBV3-1/TRBV3-2,TRBD1,NA,TRBJ1-3,CASSRPGTGFSGNTIYF,TGTGCCAGCAGCCGCCCCGGGACAGGATTCTCTGGAAACACCATATATTTT
TRBV9,TRBD2,NA,TRBJ2-3,CASSVLAGEDTQYF,TGTGCCAGCAGCGTATTAGCGGGAGAAGATACGCAGTATTTT
TRBV28,TRBD2,NA,TRBJ2-7,CASSFQFGTNNAYEQYF,TGTGCCAGCAGTTTTCAGTTCGGGACTAATAACGCCTACGAGCAGTACTTC
TRBV5-4,NA,once,TRBJ2-7,CASSLMGDLGHEQYF,TGTGCCAGCAGCCTCATGGGTGACTTAGGCCACGAGCAGTACTTC
TRBV6-6,NA,NA,TRBJ1-2,CASSWEGGGQYGYTF,TGTGCCAGCAGTTGGGAGGGGGGTGGTCAGTATGGCTACACCTTC
TRBV19,NA,NA,TRBJ2-6,CASSIDLGQGGANVLTF,TGTGCCAGTAGTATAGACCTCGGACAAGGAGGGGCCAACGTCCTGACTTTC
TRBV5-8,NA,NA,TRBJ2-7,CASSFRDGSYEQYF,TGTGCCAGCAGCTTCCGGGACGGGTCCTACGAGCAGTACTTC
TRBV27,NA,NA,TRBJ1-1,CASSFWGNTEAFF,TGTGCCAGCAGTTTCTGGGGTAACACTGAAGCTTTCTTT
TRBV3-1/TRBV3-2,NA,once,TRBJ2-2,CASTSVAGVYTGELFF,NA
TRBV10-3,TRBD1,NA,TRBJ2-7,CAISGGSGTEVYEQYF,TGTGCCATCAGTGGGGGATCCGGGACAGAGGTCTACGAGCAGTACTTC
TRBV5-1,NA,few,TRBJ1-6,CASSQQTGNSPLHF,TGCGCCAGCAGCCAGCAGACGGGGAATTCACCCCTCCACTTT
TRBV19,NA,NA,TRBJ2-7,CASSMTLSYEQYF,TGTGCCAGTAGTATGACCCTGTCCTACGAGCAGTACTTC
TRBV27,TRBD1,NA,TRBJ1-1,CASSWRQGTEAFF,TGTGCCAGCAGTTGGAGACAGGGAACTGAAGCTTTCTTT
TRBV2,NA,NA,TRBJ1-3,CASRREGNTIYF,TGTGCCTCCAGGAGAGAGGGAAACACCATATATTTT
TRBV19,TRBD2,NA,TRBJ2-5,CASKRLAEETQYF,TGTGCCAGTAAGAGACTAGCGGAAGAGACCCAGTACTTC
TRBV4-3,NA,NA,TRBJ1-1,CASSQRRGTEAFF,TGCGCCAGCAGCCAACGGAGGGGCACTGAAGCTTTCTTT
TRBV27,NA,NA,TRBJ2-7,CASSISGNQYEQYF,TGCGCCAGCAGTATCTCCGGGAATCAGTACGAGCAGTACTTC
TRBV3-1/TRBV3-2,NA,NA,TRBJ1-2,CASSHLGLGGYTF,TGTGCCAGCAGCCACCTAGGTCTGGGGGGCTACACCTTC
TRBV18,NA,few,TRBJ1-1,CASSTGQNTEAFF,TGTGCCAGCTCAACCGGACAGAACACTGAAGCTTTCTTT
TRBV6-1,NA,NA,TRBJ1-1,CASSEAMNTEAFF,TGTGCCAGCAGTGAAGCCATGAACACTGAAGCTTTCTTT
TRBV7-9,NA,NA,TRBJ1-3,CASSPPNSGNTIYF,TGTGCCAGCAGCCCACCTAACTCTGGAAACACCATATATTTT
TRBV5-6,TRBD1,NA,TRBJ1-1,CASSTLSGTGGTEAFF,TGTGCCAGCAGCACTCTCTCTGGGACAGGGGGCACTGAAGCTTTCTTT
TRBV19,TRBD1,NA,TRBJ1-1,CASSIRTGGLNTEAFF,TGTGCCAGTAGTATAAGGACAGGGGGCCTGAACACTGAAGCTTTCTTT
TRBV6-5,NA,NA,TRBJ1-2,CASAKGIQNGYTF,TGTGCCAGCGCGAAGGGGATTCAAAATGGCTACACCTTC
TRBV3-1/TRBV3-2,TRBD2,NA,TRBJ2-4,CASSQAPGGLQNIQYF,TGTGCCAGCAGCCAAGCCCCGGGAGGATTGCAAAACATTCAGTACTTC
TRBV20-1,TRBD2,NA,TRBJ2-5,CSASSRAGGTQTQYF,TGCAGTGCTAGTTCTAGAGCGGGAGGCACCCAGACCCAGTACTTC
TRBV13,NA,NA,TRBJ2-3,CASSLEGRSRTDTQYF,TGTGCCAGCAGCTTAGAGGGGAGAAGTCGAACAGATACGCAGTATTTT
TRBV30,NA,NA,TRBJ1-5,CACKGGTYQPQHF,TGTGCCTGCAAAGGGGGGACGTATCAGCCCCAGCATTTT
TRBV18,NA,NA,TRBJ2-7,CASSPPTPPQGEQYF,TGTGCCAGCTCACCACCGACCCCCCCCCAGGGCGAGCAGTACTTC
TRBV6-4,NA,NA,TRBJ2-3,CASSASGTDTQYF,TGTGCCAGCAGTGCCAGCGGCACAGATACGCAGTATTTT
TRBV4-1,NA,NA,TRBJ1-4,CASSQPGEWEKLFF,TGCGCCAGCAGCCAGCCCGGCGAGTGGGAAAAACTGTTTTTT
TRBV2,TRBD1,NA,TRBJ2-2,CASGGQGTGELFF,TGTGCCAGCGGTGGACAGGGTACCGGGGAGCTGTTTTTT
TRBV11-3,TRBD1,NA,TRBJ2-7,CASSLGTGPYEQYF,TGTGCCAGCAGCTTGGGGACAGGGCCCTACGAGCAGTACTTC
TRBV13,TRBD1,few,TRBJ1-2,CASSSRQGNYGYTF,TGTGCCAGCAGCAGCCGACAGGGTAACTATGGCTACACCTTC
TRBV7-2,NA,NA,TRBJ2-1,CASNTANPYNEQFF,TGTGCCAGCAACACCGCAAACCCCTACAATGAGCAGTTCTTC
TRBV2,TRBD1,NA,TRBJ2-2,CASFLQGSGELFF,TGTGCCAGCTTCCTACAGGGGAGCGGGGAGCTGTTTTTT
TRBV14,NA,NA,TRBJ1-2,CASSPPGGRYGYTF,TGTGCCAGCAGCCCCCCGGGGGGGCGGTATGGCTACACCTTC
TRBV29-1,NA,NA,TRBJ1-2,CSVDRGIGGYTF,TGCAGCGTTGACAGGGGAATTGGCGGCTACACCTTC
TRBV12-3/TRBV12-4,NA,NA,TRBJ2-1,CASSLGNEQFF,TGTGCCAGCAGTTTAGGAAATGAGCAGTTCTTC
TRBV7-9,TRBD2,NA,TRBJ2-7,CASSLYPPPSGRTEQYF,TGTGCCAGCAGCTTATATCCCCCACCGAGCGGGAGGACGGAGCAGTACTTC
TRBV15,NA,once,TRBJ2-7,CATSLVDGYEQYF,TGTGCCACCAGCCTGGTAGACGGGTACGAGCAGTACTTC
TRBV6-2/TRBV6-3,TRBD1,NA,TRBJ2-7,CASSHGDRGYEQYF,TGTGCCAGCAGCCACGGGGACAGGGGCTACGAGCAGTACTTC